Described below is a single T cell receptor (beta chain) sequence and its context. Other DNA sequences in this specimen translate into the identical CDR3. The data were taken from a study of blood T cell repertoires in COVID-19. Data came from immunoSEQ multiplex PCR; TCRdb stores just in-frame clones and leaves some out. The repertoire holds about 240,000 clones, roughly 77% seen once, with about 3.1% in the top ten. The CDR3 is 13 amino acids. Germline CDR1 and CDR2: MNHNS and SASEGT. Trimming removed 3 bases at V and 2 bases at J, with 8 bases between. This receptor was taken from a woman aged 80 or over with acute or convalescent COVID-19. V is TRBV6-1 and J is TRBJ2-7; D possibly corresponds to TRBD1 (5 bases). The specimen was peripheral blood. CDR3 in amino acids: CASSDQGAYEQYF. Here the CDR3 DNA reads TGTGCCAGCAGTGACCAGGGCGCCTACGAGCAGTACTTC.